This is a list of T cell receptor beta chains from one sample in a study of blood T cells in healthy people across ages. TCRdb passed the 5' RACE reads through MiXCR, listing each CDR3 protein once. This table holds around 1.5 million distinct CDR3 sequences, approximately 32% found once. Sequenced sample: blood. The receptors originated from a woman in her twenties or thirties in good health. The CDR3 runs from the conserved cysteine through the conserved F or W. D genes are given only for firm matches. Clone size is stated in some rows and not others, as once, few, many or a class when expanded.

j_call: TRBJ2-1
v_call: TRBV20-1
clone_size: few
d_call: TRBD2
cdr3_aa: CSAMTSGGPPDEQFF
cdr3_nt: TGCAGTGCTATGACTAGCGGGGGGCCCCCGGATGAGCAGTTCTTC

j_call: TRBJ2-1
v_call: TRBV19
clone_size: .
d_call: TRBD1
cdr3_aa: CASRIRGGWNEQFF
cdr3_nt: TGTGCCAGTAGGATTAGAGGGGGCTGGAATGAGCAGTTCTTC

j_call: TRBJ1-5
v_call: TRBV10-3
clone_size: few
d_call: .
cdr3_aa: CAISEIWAESNQPQHF
cdr3_nt: TGTGCCATCAGTGAGATTTGGGCGGAAAGCAATCAGCCCCAGCATTTT

j_call: TRBJ1-6
v_call: TRBV3-1
clone_size: many
d_call: TRBD1
cdr3_aa: CASSPGQGDSPLHF
cdr3_nt: TGTGCCAGCAGCCCCGGACAGGGGGATTCACCCCTCCACTTT

j_call: TRBJ1-4
v_call: TRBV7-9
clone_size: many
d_call: .
cdr3_aa: CASSSYYGGDEKLFF
cdr3_nt: TGTGCCAGCAGCTCGTATTACGGGGGCGATGAAAAACTGTTTTTT

j_call: TRBJ2-7
v_call: TRBV3-1
clone_size: few
d_call: TRBD2
cdr3_aa: CASSQSSGGEQYF
cdr3_nt: TGTGCCAGCAGCCAATCTAGCGGCGGAGAGCAGTACTTC

j_call: TRBJ1-2
v_call: TRBV5-1
clone_size: many
d_call: .
cdr3_aa: CASSLQNNYGYTF
cdr3_nt: TGCGCCAGCAGCTTACAAAACAACTATGGCTACACCTTC

j_call: TRBJ2-3
v_call: TRBV2
clone_size: few
d_call: TRBD1
cdr3_aa: CASSEALGQGADTQYF
cdr3_nt: TGTGCCAGCAGTGAAGCCTTGGGCCAGGGGGCAGATACGCAGTATTTT

j_call: TRBJ2-1
v_call: TRBV7-2
clone_size: .
d_call: .
cdr3_aa: CASSLGASSYNGQFF
cdr3_nt: TGTGCCAGCAGCTTAGGTGCGAGCTCCTACAATGGGCAGTTCTTC

j_call: TRBJ2-1
v_call: TRBV7-8
clone_size: many
d_call: .
cdr3_aa: CASSERRGDYNEQFF
cdr3_nt: TGTGCCAGCAGTGAGAGGAGAGGTGACTACAATGAGCAGTTCTTC

j_call: TRBJ1-4
v_call: TRBV7-8
clone_size: once
d_call: .
cdr3_aa: CASSLVGAEAEKLFF
cdr3_nt: TGTGCCAGCAGTTTAGTCGGGGCGGAGGCTGAAAAACTGTTTTTT

j_call: TRBJ2-7
v_call: TRBV5-1
clone_size: .
d_call: .
cdr3_aa: CASSLAQGTDLSYEQYF
cdr3_nt: TGCGCCAGCAGCTTGGCCCAAGGGACCGACCTCTCCTACGAGCAGTACTTC

j_call: TRBJ2-1
v_call: TRBV20-1
clone_size: .
d_call: TRBD1
cdr3_aa: CSASRDRGYNEQFF
cdr3_nt: TGCAGTGCTAGTCGGGACAGGGGCTACAATGAGCAGTTCTTC

j_call: TRBJ1-5
v_call: TRBV7-9
clone_size: few
d_call: .
cdr3_aa: CASSHRDQPQHF
cdr3_nt: TGTGCCAGCAGCCACAGGGATCAGCCCCAGCATTTT

j_call: TRBJ1-2
v_call: TRBV7-9
clone_size: .
d_call: .
cdr3_aa: CATGVFEGRMSYTF
cdr3_nt: TGTGCCACCGGGGTATTTGAAGGACGAATGAGCTACACCTTC

j_call: TRBJ2-5
v_call: TRBV28
clone_size: few
d_call: TRBD1
cdr3_aa: CASSALGTGQETQYF
cdr3_nt: TGTGCCAGCAGTGCCCTTGGGACAGGGCAAGAGACCCAGTACTTC

j_call: TRBJ1-2
v_call: TRBV28
clone_size: many
d_call: .
cdr3_aa: CASSSTIGQNNYGYTF
cdr3_nt: TGTGCCAGCAGCTCTACAATAGGACAGAATAACTATGGCTACACCTTC

j_call: TRBJ2-5
v_call: TRBV20-1
clone_size: .
d_call: .
cdr3_aa: CSAPETGGVKETQYF
cdr3_nt: TGCAGTGCTCCCGAGACAGGTGGGGTGAAAGAGACCCAGTACTTC

j_call: TRBJ2-2
v_call: TRBV3-1
clone_size: .
d_call: .
cdr3_aa: CASSKGGTGELFF
cdr3_nt: TGTGCCAGCAGCAAGGGAGGAACCGGGGAGCTGTTTTTT

j_call: TRBJ1-1
v_call: TRBV30
clone_size: few
d_call: .
cdr3_aa: CAWELGAVGNTEAFF
cdr3_nt: TGTGCCTGGGAGCTCGGCGCTGTGGGCAACACTGAAGCTTTCTTT

j_call: TRBJ1-1
v_call: TRBV6-4
clone_size: few
d_call: .
cdr3_aa: CASRYTEAFF
cdr3_nt: TGTGCCAGCAGGTACACTGAAGCTTTCTTT

j_call: TRBJ1-4
v_call: TRBV12-3/TRBV12-4
clone_size: few
d_call: .
cdr3_aa: CASSQDPMGEKLFF
cdr3_nt: TGTGCCAGCAGCCAGGACCCGATGGGGGAAAAACTGTTTTTT

j_call: TRBJ2-6
v_call: TRBV4-1
clone_size: once
d_call: TRBD1
cdr3_aa: CACSQVGPGGISGANVLTF
cdr3_nt: TGCGCCTGCAGCCAAGTTGGTCCAGGGGGAATCTCTGGGGCCAACGTCCTGACTTTC

j_call: TRBJ2-7
v_call: TRBV4-2
clone_size: few
d_call: .
cdr3_aa: CASSQVSRVGEDEQYF
cdr3_nt: TGTGCCAGCAGCCAAGTTTCCCGGGTAGGTGAGGACGAGCAGTACTTC

j_call: TRBJ2-3
v_call: TRBV27
clone_size: .
d_call: TRBD1
cdr3_aa: CASSSPMTGGGSDTQYF
cdr3_nt: TGTGCCAGCAGTTCTCCGATGACAGGGGGCGGTTCAGATACGCAGTATTTT

j_call: TRBJ2-1
v_call: TRBV9
clone_size: few
d_call: .
cdr3_aa: CASSVGLSRYNEQFF
cdr3_nt: TGTGCCAGCAGCGTAGGACTATCCCGATACAATGAGCAGTTCTTC

j_call: TRBJ2-5
v_call: TRBV7-9
clone_size: few
d_call: TRBD2
cdr3_aa: CASSKPGLAGSETQYF
cdr3_nt: TGTGCCAGCAGCAAACCGGGACTAGCCGGATCAGAGACCCAGTACTTC

j_call: TRBJ2-7
v_call: TRBV14
clone_size: .
d_call: .
cdr3_aa: CASSQRGTHVTEQYF
cdr3_nt: TGTGCCAGCAGCCAGAGGGGGACGCACGTAACAGAGCAGTACTTC

j_call: TRBJ2-7
v_call: TRBV7-8
clone_size: .
d_call: TRBD2
cdr3_aa: CASSLGLAGGQYHEQYF
cdr3_nt: TGTGCCAGCAGCTTAGGACTAGCGGGGGGGCAGTACCACGAGCAGTACTTC

j_call: TRBJ1-4
v_call: TRBV11-2
clone_size: .
d_call: .
cdr3_aa: CASSNIPGTTYEKLFF
cdr3_nt: TGTGCCAGCAGCAACATTCCCGGGACAACCTATGAAAAACTGTTTTTT

j_call: TRBJ2-7
v_call: TRBV29-1
clone_size: many
d_call: .
cdr3_aa: CSVGRGNSYEQYF
cdr3_nt: TGCAGCGTTGGACGGGGCAACTCCTACGAGCAGTACTTC

j_call: TRBJ2-1
v_call: TRBV4-1
clone_size: .
d_call: .
cdr3_aa: CASSWTARRGVDEQFF
cdr3_nt: TGCGCCAGCAGCTGGACAGCAAGAAGAGGGGTCGATGAGCAGTTCTTC

j_call: TRBJ1-1
v_call: TRBV6-5
clone_size: .
d_call: TRBD1
cdr3_aa: CASSYEGTGNTEAFF
cdr3_nt: TGTGCCAGCAGTTATGAGGGGACAGGAAACACTGAAGCTTTCTTT

j_call: TRBJ2-7
v_call: TRBV5-1
clone_size: .
d_call: .
cdr3_aa: CASSLTVTYKQYF
cdr3_nt: TGCGCCAGCAGCCTCACTGTCACCTACAAGCAGTACTTC

j_call: TRBJ1-4
v_call: TRBV30
clone_size: few
d_call: .
cdr3_aa: CAWSERPSTNEKLFF
cdr3_nt: TGTGCCTGGAGTGAGCGACCCTCAACTAATGAAAAACTGTTTTTT

j_call: TRBJ1-1
v_call: TRBV12-3/TRBV12-4
clone_size: .
d_call: .
cdr3_aa: CASNDGGMNTEAFF
cdr3_nt: TGTGCCAGCAATGATGGGGGCATGAACACTGAAGCTTTCTTT

j_call: TRBJ1-6
v_call: TRBV7-2
clone_size: .
d_call: TRBD1
cdr3_aa: CASSLLGTANSPLHF
cdr3_nt: TGTGCCAGCAGCTTATTGGGGACAGCTAATTCACCCCTCCACTTT